This T cell receptor (beta chain) was profiled in a study of blood T cell repertoires in COVID-19. Turning to the study itself: In each case, the material was cDNA or gDNA derived from T cells, B-cell-depleted T cells, or PBMCs.

Original processing methods: Using reference gene primer amplification, nucleated cell counts were estimated. Generated by immunoSEQ multiplex PCR, the TCRdb table keeps only in-frame clones and is missing some. The DNA was the basis for D and trimming; V, J and clone size are from that table. This sample has about 190,000 clones; over 75% occur once, and the top ten carry 12%. Germline lookup yields CDR1 SGHVS and CDR2 FNYEAQ. There are 13 residues in the CDR3. The germline V and J ends were trimmed by 3 bases and 2 bases, with 7 bases remaining between them. J is TRBJ1-1 and V is TRBV7-6, with D unresolved. Sequenced sample: peripheral blood. The clonotype comes from a woman aged 45-65 years with acute or convalescent COVID-19. The CDR3 is CASSLSINTEAFF. The DNA of the CDR3 is TGTGCCAGCAGCTTGAGCATTAACACTGAAGCTTTCTTT.